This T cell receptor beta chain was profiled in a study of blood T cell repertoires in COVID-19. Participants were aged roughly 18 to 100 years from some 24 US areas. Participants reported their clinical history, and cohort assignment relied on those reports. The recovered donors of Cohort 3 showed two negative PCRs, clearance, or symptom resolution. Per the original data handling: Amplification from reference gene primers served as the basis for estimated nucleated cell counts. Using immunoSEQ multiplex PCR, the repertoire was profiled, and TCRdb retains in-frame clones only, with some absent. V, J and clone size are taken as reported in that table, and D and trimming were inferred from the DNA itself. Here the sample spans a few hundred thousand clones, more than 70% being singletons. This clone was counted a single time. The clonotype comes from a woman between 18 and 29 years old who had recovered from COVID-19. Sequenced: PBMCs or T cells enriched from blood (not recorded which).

CDR3: CASSWRDSRTYEQYF. The DNA of the CDR3 is TGCGCCAGCAGCTGGCGGGACTCCCGGACGTACGAGCAGTACTTC. The J gene is TRBJ2-7, the V gene TRBV5-1; D may be TRBD2 (6 bases). This CDR3 comprises 15 residues. V was cut by 3 bases and J by 4 bases, with 17 bases left in between. Germline CDR1 reads SGHRS; CDR2 reads YFSETQ.